This section outlines one TCR beta chain sequence together with its context. Its antigen is as yet unknown. This specimen comes from a study of cytomegalovirus exposure and HLA in healthy donors. Overall study results and limits: The study flagged fewer than 200 TCR beta chains as cytomegalovirus-associated. Per a prior analysis, the majority of TCR beta V segments were productive roughly 87% or roughly 30% of the time.

PCR employed 60 Vbeta and 13 Jbeta primers. Here immunoSEQ multiplex PCR was the method, and the copy in TCRdb shows in-frame clones only, minus some. The sample includes approximately 150,000 clones, roughly 77% of them seen just once. This CDR3 is 15 amino acids long. Trimming took 6 bases from V and 7 from J; bases not matched to a gene: 11. CDR1 is MNHNY and CDR2 is SVGAGI in the germline V gene (reference sequence). The genes are TRBV6-6 and TRBJ2-7; 11 nucleotides match TRBD2. The receptor was isolated from a male donor in good health and CMV-seronegative. Source material: PBMCs. CDR3 DNA sequence: TGTGCCAGCAGAGACGATGGACTAGCGGGTACAGAGCAGTACTTC. This encodes CASRDDGLAGTEQYF.